The rows below give T cell receptor beta chains drawn from one sample of a study of CD8 T cells in ankylosing spondylitis. TCRdb reprocessed the 5' RACE reads with MiXCR, giving one entry per CDR3 protein. The sample includes hundreds of thousands of distinct CDR3 sequences, approximately 17% seen only once; the top ten take just over 1%. Material for sequencing was blood, either unsorted or a sorted T cell fraction (not recorded which). The receptors were sampled from a male donor with ankylosing spondylitis. The CDR3 runs from the conserved cysteine through the conserved F or W. The D gene is left open where the match is weak. Clone size is stated in some rows and not others, as once, few, many or a class when expanded.

TRBV30	TRBJ1-5	NA	TRBD1	CALGTGGNQPQHF	TGTGCCTTAGGGACAGGGGGAAATCAGCCCCAGCATTTT
TRBV2	TRBJ2-2	few	TRBD1	CAIETGLNTGELFF	TGTGCCATCGAGACAGGGCTAAACACCGGGGAGCTGTTTTTT
TRBV5-1	TRBJ1-2	many	TRBD1	CASSPLRQGSAYGYTF	TGCGCCAGCAGCCCTCTCCGACAGGGGTCGGCCTATGGCTACACCTTC
TRBV6-2/TRBV6-3	TRBJ2-3	once	TRBD2	CASSYSGLAGSTDTQYF	TGTGCCAGCAGTTACTCGGGACTAGCGGGGTCCACAGATACGCAGTATTTT
TRBV7-2	TRBJ2-4	NA	TRBD2	CASSLGGSYGIQYF	TGTGCCAGCAGCTTAGGCGGGAGTTATGGCATTCAGTACTTC
TRBV4-3	TRBJ1-1	many	TRBD1	CASSQDGDRGLATEAFF	TGCGCCAGCAGCCAGGACGGGGACAGGGGGCTGGCCACTGAAGCTTTCTTT
TRBV4-1	TRBJ2-7	few	NA	CASSQTEVTYEQYF	TGCGCCAGCAGCCAAACAGAAGTGACCTACGAGCAGTACTTC
TRBV5-1	TRBJ2-5	NA	TRBD1	CASSSSPGQGYQETQYF	TGCGCCAGCAGCTCTTCCCCGGGACAGGGGTACCAAGAGACCCAGTACTTC
TRBV28	TRBJ2-3	few	TRBD2	CASSTPSGGDTQYF	TGTGCCAGCAGTACCCCTAGCGGGGGAGATACGCAGTATTTT
TRBV11-2	TRBJ2-4	few	TRBD1	CASSPRGLSWAKNIQYF	TGTGCCAGCAGCCCCAGGGGGCTGAGTTGGGCCAAAAACATTCAGTACTTC
TRBV9	TRBJ1-6	NA	TRBD1	CASSVGGTGDSPLHF	TGTGCCAGCAGCGTAGGCGGGACAGGGGATTCACCCCTCCACTTT
TRBV27	TRBJ2-7	NA	NA	CASSFAPLSSYEQYF	TGTGCCAGCAGTTTTGCGCCTCTGAGCTCCTACGAGCAGTACTTC
TRBV7-2	TRBJ2-2	few	TRBD2	CASSPQLAGAGGELFF	TGTGCCAGCAGCCCCCAACTAGCGGGAGCCGGCGGGGAGCTGTTTTTT
TRBV24-1	TRBJ2-3	NA	NA	CATSEGTGHTDTQYF	TGTGCCACCAGTGAGGGAACAGGGCACACAGATACGCAGTATTTT
TRBV20-1	TRBJ2-7	once	TRBD2	CSASLRTSGTGEQYF	TGCAGTGCTTCCCTCAGGACTAGCGGGACTGGGGAGCAGTACTTC
TRBV19	TRBJ1-1	NA	NA	CASSLSLYGGNTEAFF	TGTGCCAGTAGTCTTTCCCTGTACGGGGGAAACACTGAAGCTTTCTTT
TRBV5-1	TRBJ2-1	NA	NA	CASSLVGDPYNEQFF	TGCGCCAGCAGCTTGGTAGGGGACCCCTACAATGAGCAGTTCTTC
TRBV5-1	TRBJ2-3	NA	NA	CASSPFGRGTDTQYF	TGCGCCAGCAGCCCATTCGGTAGGGGCACAGATACGCAGTATTTT
TRBV28	TRBJ1-2	few	TRBD1	CASSLPRRQGNPIF	TGTGCCAGCAGTTTACCCCGTAGACAGGGGAACCCCATCTTC
TRBV5-6	TRBJ2-2	few	NA	CASSLNTGNTGELFF	TGTGCCAGCAGCTTGAATACGGGGAACACCGGGGAGCTGTTTTTT
TRBV29-1	TRBJ2-7	NA	NA	CSGTYSYEQYF	TGCAGCGGGACATACTCCTACGAGCAGTACTTC
TRBV12-5	TRBJ2-1	NA	TRBD2	CASGLRLAGAPNEQFF	TGTGCTAGTGGCCTGAGACTAGCGGGGGCCCCCAATGAGCAGTTCTTC